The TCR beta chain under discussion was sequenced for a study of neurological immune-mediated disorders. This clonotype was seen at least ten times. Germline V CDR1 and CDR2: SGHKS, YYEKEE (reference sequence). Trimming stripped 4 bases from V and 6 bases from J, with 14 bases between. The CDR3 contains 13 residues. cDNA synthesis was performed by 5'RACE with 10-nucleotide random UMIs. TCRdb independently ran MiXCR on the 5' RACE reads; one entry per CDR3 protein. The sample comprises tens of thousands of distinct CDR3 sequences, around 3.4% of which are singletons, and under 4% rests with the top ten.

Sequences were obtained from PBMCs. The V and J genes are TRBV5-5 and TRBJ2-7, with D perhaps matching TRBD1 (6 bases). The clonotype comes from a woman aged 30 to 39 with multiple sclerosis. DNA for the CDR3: TGTGCCAGCAGCCCGGGACAACTAAGCGAGCAGTACTTC. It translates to CASSPGQLSEQYF.